This TCR beta chain was profiled in a study of type 1 and type 2 diabetes patients. Genomic DNA was the PCR template. Multiplex PCR with 30 forward and 13 reverse primers amplified the TCR beta CDR3. TCRdb itself ran the multiplex PCR reads through MiXCR, one entry per CDR3 protein. The sample has 250,000 to 300,000 distinct CDR3 sequences, roughly 44% seen once. The ends were cut back, 2 bases at V and 0 bases at J, with 7 bases in the middle. Looked up from germline, CDR1 is LNHDA and CDR2 is SQIVND (reference sequence). The CDR3 totals 14 residues. This clonotype was counted only a few times. The antigen remains undetermined. Diabetic patients met standard criteria for type 1 or type 2 diabetes. Ten milliliters of peripheral blood were drawn from each donor. Notes on the study in general: Some expanded clones seen only in T1D might occur in additional T2D or control samples. V and J gene usage correlated at roughly 0.97 between type 2 diabetes and control samples.

The TCR sequence derives from a man aged 18 to 30 with type 2 diabetes. The material sequenced was peripheral blood mononuclear cells (PBMCs). The V and J genes are TRBV19 and TRBJ1-1; D remains ambiguous. This CDR3 is CASSILTLNTEAFF. The CDR3 coding sequence is TGTGCCAGTAGTATACTGACTTTGAACACTGAAGCTTTCTTT.